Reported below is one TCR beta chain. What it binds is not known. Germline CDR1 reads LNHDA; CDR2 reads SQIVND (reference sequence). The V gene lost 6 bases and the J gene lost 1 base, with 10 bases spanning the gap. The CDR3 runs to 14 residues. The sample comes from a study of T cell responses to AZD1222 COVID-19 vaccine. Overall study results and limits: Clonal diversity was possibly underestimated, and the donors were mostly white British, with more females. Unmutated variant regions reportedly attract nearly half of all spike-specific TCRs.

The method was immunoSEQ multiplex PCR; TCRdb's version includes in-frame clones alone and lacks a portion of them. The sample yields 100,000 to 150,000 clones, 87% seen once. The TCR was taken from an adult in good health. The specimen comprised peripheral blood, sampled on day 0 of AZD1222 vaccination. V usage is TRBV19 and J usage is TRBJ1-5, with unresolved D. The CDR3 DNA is TGTGCCAGTAGGCGGGCAGACAGCAATCAGCCCCAGCATTTT. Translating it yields CASRRADSNQPQHF.